The following is a TCR beta chain sequence with its context. Its antigen is as yet unknown. The timepoints at which blood was sampled were baseline, cycle 4 day 1, and cycle 7 day 1. Germline V gene sequence: CDR1 SGHNT, CDR2 YYREEE (reference sequence). The CDR3 has 17 amino acids. Trimming left V 0 bases short and J 0 bases short, with 13 bases between. The sample belongs to a study of OX40 agonist ivuxolimab in advanced cancers. For the study at large: Every 2 weeks, patients got intravenous ivuxolimab at one of six dose levels (0.01-10 mg/kg). At around 81% male, the cohort had a mean age of approximately 60 years, ranging from roughly 20 to 85.

The protocol was immunoSEQ multiplex PCR, while the TCRdb copy is restricted to in-frame clones and leaves out a portion. This sample has approximately 79,000 clones, with about 88% found just once. Study-wide points: Normalized T-cell clonal expansion was also low in some nonresponders.

The chain uses TRBV5-4 and TRBJ1-3, with D possibly matching TRBD1 (5 bases). The specimen was CD4+ or CD8+ T cells sorted from blood, collected in a trial of the OX40 agonist ivuxolimab. The clonotype originates from an adult with an advanced solid tumor such as melanoma, head and neck, liver or kidney cancer. The chain's CDR3 is CASSLASPGGSGNTIYF. DNA for the CDR3: TGTGCCAGCAGCTTGGCCTCTCCTGGGGGCTCTGGAAACACCATATATTTT. The full variable domain, in which reference TRBV5-4 and TRBJ1-3 provide the parts outside the CDR3, is ETGVTQSPTHLIKTRGQQVTLRCSSQSGHNTVSWYQQALGQGPQFIFQYYREEENGRGNFPPRFSGLQFPNYSSELNVNALELDDSALYLCASSLASPGGSGNTIYFGEGSWLTVV.